This TCR beta chain was documented in a study of blood T cell repertoires in COVID-19. Overall study: The study drew acute and convalescent COVID-19 samples from the United States, Italy and Spain. Sample material is recorded as cDNA or gDNA derived from T cells, B-cell-depleted T cells, or PBMCs.

Germline CDR1 SGHTA, CDR2 FQGNSA. The CDR3 totals 16 residues. With 3 bases clipped from V and 8 bases from J, the junction kept 9 bases outside the gene matches. Original data processing: Reference gene primer amplification yielded estimated nucleated cell counts. Sequencing was performed with immunoSEQ multiplex PCR; in TCRdb, only in-frame clones are kept and a portion is missing. D and trimming were read from the DNA, whereas the V and J calls and clone size are those reported in that table. The sample gives over 150,000 clones, about 80% of which show up once; about 25% is in the top ten. Sequenced: peripheral blood. This TCR was recovered from a woman aged 65 to 85 with acute or convalescent COVID-19. V is TRBV7-2 and J is TRBJ1-6; 8 bases are shared with TRBD1. DNA of the CDR3: TGTGCCAGCAGCTTGGGCCCACCAGGGGGCTATTCACCCCTCCACTTT. It codes for CASSLGPPGGYSPLHF.